This T cell receptor beta chain was captured by sequencing in a study of vaccination and CD4 T cells after COVID-19. Sequenced with the Oncomine TCR Beta short-read assay was DNA taken from cultured CD4+ T cells. TCRdb recomputed calls from the PCR reads with MiXCR, one row per CDR3 protein. The sample consists of about 16,000 distinct CDR3 sequences, 50% to 55% of them appearing once. As regards this clonotype: The target antigen is unknown.

Treatment described: roughly 11-day PBMC culture with coronavirus spike peptide pools or control peptides (ViraFEST assay). The CDR3 loop spans 10 amino acids. Trimming stripped 5 bases from V and 5 bases from J, with 3 bases between. Per the germline V gene, CDR1 is MDHEN and CDR2 is SYDVKM. Sequenced sample: CD4+ T cells from blood, cultured in vitro. This clonotype was sampled from a human donor who had recovered from COVID-19. The chain uses TRBV28 and TRBJ1-2; D is ambiguous. CDR3 region: CASSRYGYTF. CDR3 in DNA: TGTGCCAGCAGTCGTTATGGCTACACCTTC.